This is a list of T cell receptor beta chains from one sample in a study of CD8+CD57+ T cells in acquired aplastic anemia. TCRdb re-called the reads with MiXCR, one entry per CDR3 protein. The sample yields some 290,000 distinct CDR3 sequences, 55% to 65% seen once. Sequenced sample: sorted CD4+, CD8+, or CD8+CD57+ T cells (not recorded which) from PBMCs. These receptor sequences come from a human donor with severe aplastic anemia or a healthy control (not recorded which). The CDR3 runs from the conserved cysteine through the conserved F or W. The order of the fields is CDR3 DNA, CDR3 protein, V gene, D gene, clone size, CDR3 length, J gene. The D gene is left open where the match is weak. Size values are once, few and many counts, or a class for expanded clones, and some rows have none.

cdr3_nt: TGTGCCAGCAGTGAACCAGGAGCCACTTGGTTGGGGTATGGCTACACCTTC
cdr3_aa: CASSEPGATWLGYGYTF
v_call: TRBV25-1
d_call: .
clone_size: many
cdr3_length: 17
j_call: TRBJ1-2

cdr3_nt: TGTGCCAGCAGCCCCACGACTAGTAACTACGAGCAGTACTTC
cdr3_aa: CASSPTTSNYEQYF
v_call: TRBV4-2
d_call: .
clone_size: many
cdr3_length: 14
j_call: TRBJ2-7

cdr3_nt: TGTGCCACCAGTGAACAATACACAGATACTCAGTATTTT
cdr3_aa: CATSEQYTDTQYF
v_call: TRBV24-1
d_call: .
clone_size: .
cdr3_length: 13
j_call: TRBJ2-3

cdr3_nt: TGTGCCAGCAGCCGAGGACAGGGCCCAGGTGATACGCAGTATTTT
cdr3_aa: CASSRGQGPGDTQYF
v_call: TRBV7-9
d_call: TRBD1
clone_size: .
cdr3_length: 15
j_call: TRBJ2-3

cdr3_nt: TGTGCCAGCAGCCAAGTTGGTCGACAGGGGGCCGATGAGCAGTTCTTC
cdr3_aa: CASSQVGRQGADEQFF
v_call: TRBV14
d_call: TRBD1
clone_size: .
cdr3_length: 16
j_call: TRBJ2-1

cdr3_nt: TGCGCCAGCAGTGAAGGGGGCAGGGTTGCTTCACCCCTCCACTTT
cdr3_aa: CASSEGGRVASPLHF
v_call: TRBV10-2
d_call: TRBD1
clone_size: few
cdr3_length: 15
j_call: TRBJ1-6

cdr3_nt: TGCAGTGCTAGTTCCCTCTGGACAGGGGGCATCGACGAGCAGTACTTC
cdr3_aa: CSASSLWTGGIDEQYF
v_call: TRBV20-1
d_call: TRBD1
clone_size: many
cdr3_length: 16
j_call: TRBJ2-7

cdr3_nt: TGTAAACAGGGGAGGTCTTCCGAGCAGTACTTC
cdr3_aa: CKQGRSSEQYF
v_call: TRBV7-3
d_call: .
clone_size: many
cdr3_length: 11
j_call: TRBJ2-7

cdr3_nt: TGTGCCAGCAGTCCCCGGAGGGGGGGGAACGGTGAAGCTTTCTTT
cdr3_aa: CASSPRRGGNGEAFF
v_call: TRBV12-3/TRBV12-4
d_call: .
clone_size: .
cdr3_length: 15
j_call: TRBJ1-1

cdr3_nt: TGTGCCAGCAGGCAGGGACAGGGGGTAGAAAACATTCAGTACTTC
cdr3_aa: CASRQGQGVENIQYF
v_call: TRBV7-9
d_call: TRBD1
clone_size: .
cdr3_length: 15
j_call: TRBJ2-4

cdr3_nt: TGTGCCAGCAGCTTGGGGGGGTTAAAGAACGAGCAGTACTTC
cdr3_aa: CASSLGGLKNEQYF
v_call: TRBV7-2
d_call: TRBD2
clone_size: .
cdr3_length: 14
j_call: TRBJ2-7

cdr3_nt: TGCGCCAGCAGCACTGGGACTAGCGGGGGGGGACACGGGGAGCAGTATTTT
cdr3_aa: CASSTGTSGGGHGEQYF
v_call: TRBV5-1
d_call: TRBD2
clone_size: once
cdr3_length: 17
j_call: TRBJ2-3

cdr3_nt: TGTGCCAGCAGCCAAGGCGCAGGGTCCGACGAGCAGTACTTC
cdr3_aa: CASSQGAGSDEQYF
v_call: TRBV3-1
d_call: .
clone_size: many
cdr3_length: 14
j_call: TRBJ2-7